The 21 T cell receptor beta chains reported below all come from one sample, sequenced in a study of Ad26.COV2.S vaccination and SARS-CoV-2 variants. The assay was immunoSEQ multiplex PCR, and TCRdb's table has in-frame clones only and misses some. The repertoire holds roughly 300,000 clones, around nine tenths seen once, with roughly 4.8% in the top ten. Sample treatment: 15 to 20 received Ad26.COV2.S at low or high dose, single or two shots; roughly five received placebo; per-sample allocation not given. Repertoires come from day 63 after the first vaccine or placebo injection. The specimen comprised peripheral blood, sampled in a trial of Ad26.COV2.S vaccine versus placebo. These receptors originate from a person aged 18-60 years who received the Ad26.COV2.S COVID-19 vaccine or a placebo.

The chain has TRBV5-1 and TRBJ1-1; D uncertain. The germline gives CDR1 SGHRS, CDR2 YFSETQ. The CDR3 loop spans 18 amino acids. Trimming stripped 0 bases from V and 12 bases from J, with 30 bases between. CDR3 coding DNA: TGCGCCAGCAGCTTGGCCGGCTCCACCCCGGGAGTTAATTCAGGATCTTTCTTT. This sequence encodes CASSLAGSTPGVNSGSFF.

This clone was detected a few times. The V gene is TRBV5-6, the J gene TRBJ2-7, with 9 positions matching TRBD2. The germline V gene encodes CDR1 SGHDT and CDR2 YYEEEE. Germline trimming cut 4 bases from V and 6 bases from J; bases unmatched to any gene: 14. The CDR3 has 16 amino acids. The CDR3, as DNA: TGTGCCAGCAGCCCACGGGGTAGCGGGAGTCTGGGCGAGCAGTACTTC. Protein sequence: CASSPRGSGSLGEQYF.

The chain combines TRBV6-9 with TRBJ2-7; TRBD1 matches at 7 bases. V lost 6 bases and J lost 1; bases outside the gene matches: 9. The CDR3 extends over 15 amino acids. Germline lookup yields CDR1 MNHGY and CDR2 SVAAGI. The CDR3 is CASRGTGTVSYEQYF. DNA for the CDR3: TGTGCCAGCAGGGGGACCGGGACAGTTTCCTACGAGCAGTACTTC.

The CDR3: CASSTLGQGWVEKLFF. DNA of the CDR3: TGTGCCAGCTCCACCCTAGGACAGGGTTGGGTTGAAAAACTGTTTTTT. The V call is TRBV12-1, the J call TRBJ1-4; TRBD1, the D gene given by the table, was not confirmed from the DNA. TRBV12-1 corresponds to a pseudogene. CDR3 length: 16 amino acids.

This clone was seen only once. This rearrangement joins TRBV19 to TRBJ1-1; 7 nucleotides agree with TRBD1. The V segment lost 3 bases and the J segment 2 bases; nucleotides outside the gene matches: 12. The germline CDR1 and CDR2 sequences are LNHDA and SQIVND (reference sequence). The CDR3 totals 17 residues. Here the CDR3 DNA reads TGTGCCAGTAGTATTCCTCGGGGAGGGGGCCTAAACACTGAAGCTTTCTTT. Protein: CASSIPRGGGLNTEAFF.

The rearrangement joins TRBV4-3 to TRBJ1-3, with no clear D. V was cut by 2 bases and J by 7 bases, with 12 bases left in between. The CDR3 has 14 amino acids. Germline lookup yields CDR1 LGHNA and CDR2 YSLEER. Here the CDR3 DNA reads TGCGCCAGCAGCCAACAGAGCGGGTTTAACACCATATATTTT. Residues: CASSQQSGFNTIYF.

The DNA for the CDR3 is TGTGCCAGCAGCTTAGACAGGGGAAGAAACACTGAAGCTTTCTTT. Translated: CASSLDRGRNTEAFF. The V and J genes are TRBV7-2 and TRBJ1-1, with 7 bases aligning to TRBD1. V dropped 1 base and J dropped 2; count of bases not matched to a gene: 4. The germline gives CDR1 SGHTA, CDR2 FQGNSA. The length of the CDR3 is 15 residues.

The chain uses TRBV6-2 or TRBV6-3 and TRBJ2-7; a possible D gene is TRBD1 (5 bases). The CDR3 covers 13 residues. Germline loops: CDR1 MNHEY, CDR2 SVGEGT. Trimming shortened V by 3 bases and J by 2 bases, and 8 bases separated the two germline ends. The CDR3 region is CASSYQGPYEQYF. CDR3 bases: TGTGCCAGCAGTTATCAGGGTCCCTACGAGCAGTACTTC.

The CDR3 DNA reads as TGTGCCAGCAGCGTATATGGAGCGGGGTTCACAGATACGCAGTATTTT. As protein: CASSVYGAGFTDTQYF. The gene calls are TRBV9 and TRBJ2-3; 7 bases map to TRBD2. The junction had 7 bases not matched to a gene; V was cut back by 1 base and J by 2 bases. In germline, CDR1 is SGDLS, CDR2 YYNGEE. There are 16 residues in the CDR3.

V gene TRBV11-3 combines with J gene TRBJ1-5; no clear D. V was shortened by 2 bases and J by 2 bases, with 7 bases between the two germline ends. From germline, CDR1 is SGHNT and CDR2 YENEEA. The CDR3 extends over 14 amino acids. Here the CDR3 DNA reads TGTGCCAGCAGCTTACATTCTCGCAATCAGCCCCAGCATTTT. Translation gives CASSLHSRNQPQHF.

The J gene is TRBJ2-1, the V gene TRBV7-2, with 10 bases lining up with TRBD2. The CDR3 sequence is 16 residues long. Per germline, CDR1 SGHTA and CDR2 FQGNSA. The ends lost 5 bases at V and 10 bases at J; junction bases unmatched: 14. CDR3 residues: CASSPLPAGGTLEQFF. CDR3 sequence (DNA): TGTGCCAGCAGCCCCCTCCCAGCGGGGGGGACCCTGGAGCAGTTCTTC.

This chain uses TRBV10-3 with TRBJ2-7; the D gene is possibly TRBD1 (6 bases). Germline CDR1 and CDR2: ENHRY and SYGVKD. The CDR3 totals 16 residues. Trimming took off 3 bases at V and 3 bases at J, with 18 bases between the two ends. The CDR3 is CAISDPPSTGNYEQYF. DNA of the CDR3: TGTGCCATCAGTGACCCACCGTCGACAGGCAACTACGAGCAGTACTTC.

V and J are TRBV28 and TRBJ2-7, with TRBD1 identical over 8 bases. This CDR3 contains 14 residues. V lost 5 bases, J lost 5 bases, and 8 bases stayed unmatched. Germline V CDR1 and CDR2: MDHEN, SYDVKM. The CDR3 bases are TGTGCCAGCAGTAACGACAGGGGAAGCGACGAGCAGTACTTC. Its protein is CASSNDRGSDEQYF.

V is TRBV29-1 and J is TRBJ1-3; no reliable D call. The CDR3 is 13 amino acids. Germline-derived CDR1 and CDR2 are SQVTM and ANQGSEA. The V end lost 3 bases, the J end lost 0 bases, and 6 bases lay between the germline ends. This chain's CDR3 is CSVDVLSGNTIYF. The CDR3 bases are TGCAGCGTTGATGTACTCTCTGGAAACACCATATATTTT. The full variable domain, completed using reference TRBV29-1 and TRBJ1-3, is SAVISQKPSRDICQRGTSLTIQCQVDSQVTMMFWYRQQPGQSLTLIATANQGSEATYESGFVIDKFPISRPNLTFSTLTVSNMSPEDSSIYLCSVDVLSGNTIYFGEGSWLTVV.

The gene calls are TRBV24-1 and TRBJ2-7; 8 nucleotides line up with TRBD1. The CDR3 covers 16 residues. V lost 3 bases to trimming and J lost 5 bases; unmatched junction nucleotides: 11. Looked up from germline, CDR1 is KGHDR and CDR2 is SFDVKD. The CDR3, as DNA: TGTGCCACCAGTGATAGTTCCGGGACAGGAAGGCACGAGCAGTACTTC. It encodes CATSDSSGTGRHEQYF.

About this clone itself: The same CDR3 also results from other DNA sequences found in this sample. The chain employs TRBV7-2 and TRBJ1-1; no definite D call. CDR3 size: 13 residues. Trimming cost V 1 base and J 0 bases, with 3 bases left between them. Germline-derived CDR1 and CDR2 are SGHTA and FQGNSA. CDR3 bases: TGTGCCAGCAGCTTAGACATGAACACTGAAGCTTTCTTT. This gives the protein CASSLDMNTEAFF.

The chain couples TRBV6-2 or TRBV6-3 to TRBJ2-1; D is unclear. This CDR3 comprises 14 residues. V lost 4 bases to trimming and J lost 2 bases, with 9 bases between them. Germline V lookup: CDR1 MNHEY, CDR2 SVGEGT. CDR3: CASSSLLAYNEQFF. The CDR3 DNA sequence: TGTGCCAGCAGTTCTTTACTGGCCTACAATGAGCAGTTCTTC.

The V call is TRBV7-2, the J call TRBJ2-3; 7 bases align to TRBD1. The CDR3 loop spans 16 amino acids. J lost 0 bases, V lost 2 bases, and 5 bases had no gene match. Germline assignment: CDR1 SGHTA and CDR2 FQGNSA. DNA of the CDR3: TGTGCCAGCAGCTTATTAGGGACAGCTAGCACAGATACGCAGTATTTT. Amino acids: CASSLLGTASTDTQYF.

V gene TRBV3-1 (or the pseudogene TRBV3-2) combines with J gene TRBJ2-5; a weak D match, TRBD2 (5 bases). Germline lookup yields CDR1 LGHDT and CDR2 YNNKEL (reference sequence). This CDR3 spans 16 amino acids. Trimming pared 0 bases from V and 3 bases from J, leaving 14 bases between. The CDR3: CASSQDMEAGKETQYF. As DNA, the CDR3 is TGTGCCAGCAGCCAAGATATGGAGGCAGGAAAAGAGACCCAGTACTTC.

The chain couples TRBV7-2 to TRBJ1-1, with TRBD1 as a possible D gene (5 bases). The germline V and J ends were trimmed by 0 bases and 5 bases, with 10 bases remaining between them. The V gene's germline CDR1 is SGHTA and CDR2 FQGNSA. The CDR3 totals 14 residues. Here the CDR3 reads CASSLAIGATEAFF. CDR3 bases: TGTGCCAGCAGCTTAGCGATAGGGGCGACTGAAGCTTTCTTT.

The chain combines TRBV4-1 with TRBJ1-5, with 7 nucleotides matching TRBD1. Germline CDR1 and CDR2: MGHRA and YSYEKL. The V gene end was trimmed by 5 bases and the J gene end by 3 bases; junction bases not matched to a gene: 10. The CDR3 has 16 residues. CDR3 bases: TGCGCCAGCAGCAGATGGGGGGGACAGCCCAATCAGCCCCAGCATTTT. Amino acid sequence: CASSRWGGQPNQPQHF.